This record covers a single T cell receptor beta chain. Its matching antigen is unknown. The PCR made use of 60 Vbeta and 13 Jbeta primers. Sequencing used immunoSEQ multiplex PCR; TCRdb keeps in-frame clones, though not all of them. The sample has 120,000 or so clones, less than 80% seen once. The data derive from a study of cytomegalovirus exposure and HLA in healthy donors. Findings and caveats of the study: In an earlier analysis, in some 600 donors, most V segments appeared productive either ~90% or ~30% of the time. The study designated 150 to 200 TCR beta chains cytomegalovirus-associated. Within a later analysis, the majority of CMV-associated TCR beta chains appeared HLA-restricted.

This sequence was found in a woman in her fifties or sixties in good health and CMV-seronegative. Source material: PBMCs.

CDR3 bases: TGCGCCAGCAGCCTCGAACAGGGGACCTCCTACGAGCAGTACTTC. Translation gives CASSLEQGTSYEQYF. V usage is TRBV4-1 and J usage is TRBJ2-7, with 7 bases aligning to TRBD1. The CDR3 extends over 15 amino acids. The V gene end was trimmed by 4 bases and the J gene end by 0 bases; junction bases not matched to a gene: 6. Germline CDR1 MGHRA, CDR2 YSYEKL.